This TCR beta chain comes out of a study of graft-versus-host responses after intestinal transplantation. Points on this clone: Its antigen is unknown.

Sequencing was performed with immunoSEQ multiplex PCR; in TCRdb, only in-frame clones are kept and a portion is missing. The sample holds tens of thousands of clones; around 93% are singletons and the top ten take 1.5% to 2%. The CDR3 covers 17 residues. Per the germline V gene, CDR1 is MGHRA and CDR2 is YSYEKL. Trimming removed 2 bases from V and 4 bases from J; junction bases left unmatched: 11. Study-wide results and limits: Present in recipient marrow, GvH clones included some that appeared first in ileum or blood.

The rearrangement uses TRBV4-1 and TRBJ2-5; 9 nucleotides match TRBD2. This TCR came from a human donor who received an intestinal transplant. The starting material was unstimulated CD8+ T cells sorted from spleen or lymph node cells, obtained before intestinal transplant. The CDR3 nucleotides read TGCGCCAGCAGCCAAATCCTAGGGGCGGGGGGGCGAGAGACCCAGTACTTC. The encoded protein is CASSQILGAGGRETQYF.